This T cell receptor (beta chain) was documented in a study of OX40 agonist ivuxolimab in advanced cancers. Study outcomes and limitations: Averaging showed that CD8+ T cells had more expanded clones than CD4+ did.

The germline V gene has CDR1 SGHTA and CDR2 FQGTGA. This CDR3 has 14 amino acids. The V gene end was trimmed by 1 base and the J gene end by 7 bases; junction bases not matched to a gene: 6. Concerning this clone itself: Its target is not known.

Using immunoSEQ multiplex PCR, the repertoire was profiled, and TCRdb retains in-frame clones only, with some absent. The data contain 60,000 or so clones, 80% to 90% of them singletons. The sample was CD4+ or CD8+ T cells sorted from blood, taken in a trial of the OX40 agonist ivuxolimab. V gene TRBV7-3 combines with J gene TRBJ2-5, with 7 bases aligning to TRBD1. The TCR was taken from an adult with an advanced solid tumor such as melanoma, head and neck, liver or kidney cancer. The CDR3 protein is CASSLRGGDRTQYF. The CDR3 DNA reads TGTGCCAGCAGCTTAAGAGGGGGCGACAGGACCCAGTACTTC. The variable domain in full, with the rest retrieved from reference TRBV7-3 and TRBJ2-5, is GAGVSQTPSNKVTEKGKYVELRCDPISGHTALYWYRQSLGQGPEFLIYFQGTGAADDSGLPNDRFFAVRPEGSVSTLKIQRTERGDSAVYLCASSLRGGDRTQYFGPGTRLLVL.